Below are 16 T cell receptor beta chains sequenced from a single sample in a study of T cells in Graves' hyperthyroidism and ophthalmopathy (dated by TCRdb to the late 2010s). The library was built by means of multiplex PCR. TCRdb shows the sequencer as Illumina HiSeq 2000. The TCR beta CDR3 regions were amplified from RNA transcripts. The first round of RT-PCR for the TCR CDR3 was performed with the HTBI primer set and the Qiagen OneStep RT-PCR kit. TCRdb handled the public reads itself, with Q25 trimming in fastp and clone calling in MiXCR, and kept productive beta chains. Rows merge per CDR3 protein into single entries with the most common DNA and genes. The sample table shows about 420,000 distinct CDR3 sequences, and 15% to 18% are seen once. The ten largest make up approximately 8% of the sample. Sequencing was performed on blood. The receptors originated from a woman younger than 30 with Graves' hyperthyroidism.

This clonotype has a count of ten or more. This sequence joins TRBV12-5 and TRBJ1-2; D unresolved. The CDR3 runs to 16 residues. Trimming left V 7 bases short and J 8 bases short, with 26 bases between. CDR1 and CDR2 from the germline V gene are LGHNT and FRNRAP. CDR3 DNA: TGTGCTAGTGTCTGGGAGGGAGGGCCCCTAGGATCGGGCTACACCTTC. Encoded protein: CASVWEGGPLGSGYTF. The full variable domain, its missing parts supplied by reference TRBV12-5 and TRBJ1-2, is DARVTQTPRHKVTEMGQEVTMRCQPILGHNTVFWYRQTMMQGLELLAYFRNRAPLDDSGMPKDRFSAEMPDATLATLKIQPSEPRDSAVYFCASVWEGGPLGSGYTFGSGTRLTVV.

This clonotype was picked up many times. V gene TRBV24-1 combines with J gene TRBJ1-1, with a weak D call TRBD1 (5 bases). The CDR3 covers 16 residues. Germline V gives CDR1 KGHDR, CDR2 SFDVKD. V was trimmed by 3 bases and J by 1 base, leaving 14 bases between them. The CDR3 here is CATSDRGPGPNTEAFF. The CDR3 coding sequence is TGTGCCACCAGTGATCGGGGCCCGGGCCCGAACACTGAAGCTTTCTTT.

This clonotype was counted many times. V usage is TRBV20-1 and J usage is TRBJ2-1, with 7 positions matching TRBD2. This CDR3 contains 15 residues. Per germline, CDR1 DFQATT and CDR2 SNEGSKA (reference sequence). Trimming cost V 3 bases and J 4 bases; bases outside gene matches: 9. The CDR3: CSARPPSGRYNEQFF. In nucleotides, the CDR3 is TGCAGTGCTAGGCCCCCTAGCGGACGGTACAATGAGCAGTTCTTC.

This clonotype occurred many times. The gene calls are TRBV13 and TRBJ1-6, with D perhaps matching TRBD1 (5 bases). The ends were cut back, 0 bases at V and 7 bases at J, with 13 bases in the middle. CDR1 and CDR2 from the germline V gene are PRHDT and FYEKMQ (reference sequence). The CDR3 length is 16 residues. In DNA form, the CDR3 reads TGTGCCAGCAGCTTAGGCCAGGCCGGGGGAAATTCACCCCTCCACTTT. This codes for CASSLGQAGGNSPLHF. Full variable domain (rest looked up from reference TRBV13 and TRBJ1-6): AAGVIQSPRHLIKEKRETATLKCYPIPRHDTVYWYQQGPGQDPQFLISFYEKMQSDKGSIPDRFSAQQFSDYHSELNMSSLELGDSALYFCASSLGQAGGNSPLHFGNGTRLTVT.

This clonotype was observed many times. The chain joins TRBV20-1 to TRBJ1-2; D is unclear. V gave up 1 base and J gave up 4 bases, with 10 bases separating them. The CDR3 covers 13 residues. Germline V gives CDR1 DFQATT, CDR2 SNEGSKA (reference sequence). The CDR3 loop reads CSARAAGIYGYTF. Here the CDR3 DNA reads TGCAGTGCTAGAGCCGCAGGAATCTATGGCTACACCTTC.

This clonotype was observed at least ten times. The J gene is TRBJ2-1, the V gene TRBV4-1, with D perhaps matching TRBD2 (6 bases). V was shortened by 3 bases and J by 0 bases, with 12 bases between the two germline ends. The CDR3 is made up of 16 amino acids. In germline, CDR1 is MGHRA, CDR2 YSYEKL. Written as DNA, the CDR3 is TGCGCCAGCAGCCAGACCGGGACTCCCTCCTACAATGAGCAGTTCTTC. It is translated as CASSQTGTPSYNEQFF.

At least ten counts were recorded for this clonotype. V gene TRBV9 combines with J gene TRBJ1-2; D remains ambiguous. The CDR3 spans 13 residues. The V end was cut by 3 bases, the J end by 8 bases, with 14 bases between. Germline V lookup: CDR1 SGDLS, CDR2 YYNGEE. CDR3 nucleotides: TGTGCCAGCAGCGGACGAGGGAACGACGGCTACACCTTC. It codes for CASSGRGNDGYTF.

This clonotype was observed at least ten times. This chain uses TRBV18 with TRBJ2-5; 8 nucleotides align to TRBD1. Germline lookup yields CDR1 KGHSH and CDR2 LQKENI. V was clipped by 3 bases and J by 4 bases; unmatched bases: 10. CDR3 length equals 16 residues. CDR3 DNA sequence: TGTGCCAGCTCACCTTACCGGACAGGGCAGGGAGAGACCCAGTACTTC. It translates to CASSPYRTGQGETQYF.

This clonotype was seen a few times. The chain employs TRBV7-9 and TRBJ1-2; a possible D gene is TRBD1 (6 bases). The CDR3 contains 16 residues. CDR1 SEHNR and CDR2 FQNEAQ come from the germline V gene (reference sequence). The V end lost 6 bases, the J end lost 3 bases, and 20 bases lay between the germline ends. This CDR3 reads CASRPRADTGHYGYTF. The CDR3 bases are TGTGCCAGCAGGCCAAGGGCGGACACAGGGCACTATGGCTACACCTTC.

The rearrangement links TRBV2 to TRBJ1-2; 7 bases match TRBD1. CDR1 and CDR2 from the germline V gene are SNHLY and FYNNEI. There are 14 residues in the CDR3. The J segment lost 2 bases and the V segment lost 7 bases, leaving 7 bases of the junction unmatched. In nucleotides, the CDR3 is TGTGCCAGCACCTTCGGGGGACAGAACTATGGCTACACCTTC. Translation gives CASTFGGQNYGYTF. Looking up the rest from reference TRBV2 and TRBJ1-2 gives the full variable domain: EPEVTQTPSHQVTQMGQEVILRCVPISNHLYFYWYRQILGQKVEFLVSFYNNEISEKSEIFDDQFSVERPDGSNFTLKIRSTKLEDSAMYFCASTFGGQNYGYTFGSGTRLTVV.

This clonotype has just one count. The chain has TRBV7-3 and TRBJ2-2; TRBD1 agrees at 11 bases. Germline CDR1 and CDR2: SGHTA and FQGTGA. The V and J ends lost 1 base and 7 bases, in that order; junction bases with no gene match: 2. The CDR3 extends over 15 amino acids. The CDR3 here is CASSLRGTGGGELFF. The CDR3 DNA reads as TGTGCCAGCAGCTTAAGGGGGACAGGGGGCGGGGAGCTGTTTTTT.

This clonotype was observed a handful of times. The rearrangement joins TRBV29-1 to TRBJ2-7, with 10 bases identical to TRBD1. From germline, CDR1 is SQVTM and CDR2 ANQGSEA. Unmatched junction bases numbered 1, after V lost 6 bases and J lost 5 bases. The CDR3 is 11 residues long. This CDR3 is CSVGQGDEQYF. The CDR3 coding sequence is TGCAGCGTCGGACAGGGGGACGAGCAGTACTTC.

This clonotype has ten or more counts. The chain links TRBV14 to TRBJ2-1; D unresolved. Trimming removed 1 base at V and 0 bases at J, with 7 bases between. Per germline, CDR1 SGHDN and CDR2 FVKESK. The CDR3 consists of 15 residues. The CDR3: CASSQVGSSYNEQFF. As DNA, the CDR3 is TGTGCCAGCAGCCAAGTAGGTAGCTCCTACAATGAGCAGTTCTTC.

This clonotype was recorded at least ten times. This sequence joins TRBV5-1 and TRBJ2-7; maybe TRBD2 (6 bases). The CDR3 sequence is 14 residues long. V lost 1 base to trimming and J lost 3 bases, with 11 bases between them. Germline CDR1 SGHRS, CDR2 YFSETQ. CDR3 amino acids: CASSLSLSGYEQYF. CDR3 in DNA: TGCGCCAGCAGCTTGAGTCTTAGCGGCTACGAGCAGTACTTC. Filled out from reference TRBV5-1 and TRBJ2-7, the complete variable domain reads KAGVTQTPRYLIKTRGQQVTLSCSPISGHRSVSWYQQTPGQGLQFLFEYFSETQRNKGNFPGRFSGRQFSNSRSEMNVSTLELGDSALYLCASSLSLSGYEQYFGPGTRLTVT.

The chain is built from TRBV7-9 and TRBJ2-3; 12 bases are shared with TRBD2. Germline CDR1 and CDR2: SEHNR and FQNEAQ (reference sequence). V gave up 6 bases and J gave up 4 bases; unmatched junction bases: 8. CDR3 length: 16 residues. The CDR3 DNA is TGTGCCAGCAGGAGGGGACTAGCGGGTTGGGCAGATACGCAGTATTTT. This encodes CASRRGLAGWADTQYF.

This clonotype has more than one count but fewer than ten. The V gene is TRBV4-1, the J gene TRBJ2-5; 7 nucleotides match TRBD2. V dropped 0 bases and J dropped 2; count of bases not matched to a gene: 6. Germline V gives CDR1 MGHRA, CDR2 YSYEKL. The CDR3 contains 16 residues. The CDR3 sequence is CASSQEWGGVQETQYF. DNA for the CDR3: TGCGCCAGCAGCCAAGAGTGGGGAGGGGTACAAGAGACCCAGTACTTC.